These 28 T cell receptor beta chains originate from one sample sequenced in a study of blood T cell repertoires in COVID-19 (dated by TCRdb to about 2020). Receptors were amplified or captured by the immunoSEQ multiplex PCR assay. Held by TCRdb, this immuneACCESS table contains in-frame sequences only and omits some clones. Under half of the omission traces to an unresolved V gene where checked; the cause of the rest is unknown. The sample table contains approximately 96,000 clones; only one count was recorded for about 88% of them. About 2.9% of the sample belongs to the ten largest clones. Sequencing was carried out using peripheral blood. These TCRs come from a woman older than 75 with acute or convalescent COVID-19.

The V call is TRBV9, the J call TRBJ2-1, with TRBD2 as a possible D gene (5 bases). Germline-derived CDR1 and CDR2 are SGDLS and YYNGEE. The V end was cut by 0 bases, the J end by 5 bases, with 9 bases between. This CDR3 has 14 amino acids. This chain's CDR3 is CASSVAGINNEQFF. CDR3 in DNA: TGTGCCAGCAGCGTAGCGGGAATAAACAATGAGCAGTTCTTC. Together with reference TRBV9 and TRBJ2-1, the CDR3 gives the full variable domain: DSGVTQTPKHLITATGQRVTLRCSPRSGDLSVYWYQQSLDQGLQFLIQYYNGEERAKGNILERFSAQQFPDLHSELNLSSLELGDSALYFCASSVAGINNEQFFGPGTRLTVL.

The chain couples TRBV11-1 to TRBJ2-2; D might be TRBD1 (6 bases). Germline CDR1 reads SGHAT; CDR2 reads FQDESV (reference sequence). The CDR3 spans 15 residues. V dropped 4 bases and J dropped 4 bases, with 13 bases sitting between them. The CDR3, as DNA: TGTGCCAGCAGCTCTGTACAGGGTTCCACCGGGGAGCTGTTTTTT. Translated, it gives CASSSVQGSTGELFF.

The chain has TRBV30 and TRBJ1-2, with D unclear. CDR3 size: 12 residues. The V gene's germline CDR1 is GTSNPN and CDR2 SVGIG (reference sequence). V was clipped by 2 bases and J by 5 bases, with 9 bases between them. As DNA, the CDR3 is TGTGCCTGGAGTTGGGAGGGATATGGCTACACCTTC. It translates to CAWSWEGYGYTF.

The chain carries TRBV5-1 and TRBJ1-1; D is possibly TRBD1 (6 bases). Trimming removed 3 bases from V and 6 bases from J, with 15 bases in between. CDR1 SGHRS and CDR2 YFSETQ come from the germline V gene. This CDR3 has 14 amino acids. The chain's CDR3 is CASSSQGPGAEAFF. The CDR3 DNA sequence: TGCGCCAGCAGCTCCCAGGGGCCGGGTGCTGAAGCTTTCTTT.

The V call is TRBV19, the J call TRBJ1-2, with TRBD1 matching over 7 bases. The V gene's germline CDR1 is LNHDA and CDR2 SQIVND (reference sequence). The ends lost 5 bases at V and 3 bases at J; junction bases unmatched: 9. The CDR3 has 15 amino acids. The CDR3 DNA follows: TGTGCCAGTAGTTCATACAGGGGATTAGACTATGGCTACACCTTC. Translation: CASSSYRGLDYGYTF.

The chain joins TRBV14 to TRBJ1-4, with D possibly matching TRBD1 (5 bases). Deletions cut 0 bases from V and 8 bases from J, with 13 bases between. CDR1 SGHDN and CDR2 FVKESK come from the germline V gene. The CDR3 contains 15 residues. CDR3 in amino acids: CASSQEAGPGEKLFF. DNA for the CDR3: TGTGCCAGCAGCCAAGAAGCGGGGCCCGGGGAAAAACTGTTTTTT. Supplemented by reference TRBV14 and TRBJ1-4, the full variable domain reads EAGVTQFPSHSVIEKGQTVTLRCDPISGHDNLYWYRRVMGKEIKFLLHFVKESKQDESGMPNNRFLAERTGGTYSTLKVQPAELEDSGVYFCASSQEAGPGEKLFFGSGTQLSVL.

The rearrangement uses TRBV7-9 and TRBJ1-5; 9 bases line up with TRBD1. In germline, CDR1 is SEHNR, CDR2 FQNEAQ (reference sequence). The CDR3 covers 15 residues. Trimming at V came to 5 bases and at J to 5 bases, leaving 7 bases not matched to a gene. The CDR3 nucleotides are TGTGCCAGCAGCCGAGACAGGGGGAGTTATCAGCCCCAGCATTTT. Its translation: CASSRDRGSYQPQHF. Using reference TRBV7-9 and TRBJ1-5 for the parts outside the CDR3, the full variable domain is DTGVSQNPRHKITKRGQNVTFRCDPISEHNRLYWYRQTLGQGPEFLTYFQNEAQLEKSRLLSDRFSAERPKGSFSTLEIQRTEQGDSAMYLCASSRDRGSYQPQHFGDGTRLSIL.

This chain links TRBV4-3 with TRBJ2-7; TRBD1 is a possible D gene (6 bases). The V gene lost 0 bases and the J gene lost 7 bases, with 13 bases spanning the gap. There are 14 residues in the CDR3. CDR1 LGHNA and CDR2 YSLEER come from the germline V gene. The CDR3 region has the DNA TGCGCCAGCAGCCAAGATTGGGGGCTCGGGGAGCAGTACTTC. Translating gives CASSQDWGLGEQYF.

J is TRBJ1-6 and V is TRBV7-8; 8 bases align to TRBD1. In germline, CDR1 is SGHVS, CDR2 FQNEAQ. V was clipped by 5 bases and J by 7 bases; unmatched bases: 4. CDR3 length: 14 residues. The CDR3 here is CASSTDRVNSPLHF. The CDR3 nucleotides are TGTGCCAGCAGCACGGACAGGGTAAATTCACCCCTCCACTTT.

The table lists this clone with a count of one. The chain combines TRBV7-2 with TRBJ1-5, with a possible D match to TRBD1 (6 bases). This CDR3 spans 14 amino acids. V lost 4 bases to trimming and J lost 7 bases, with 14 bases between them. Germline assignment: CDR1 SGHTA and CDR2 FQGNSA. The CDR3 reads CASSSTGFGQPQHF. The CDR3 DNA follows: TGTGCCAGCAGCTCTACAGGGTTCGGGCAGCCCCAGCATTTT.

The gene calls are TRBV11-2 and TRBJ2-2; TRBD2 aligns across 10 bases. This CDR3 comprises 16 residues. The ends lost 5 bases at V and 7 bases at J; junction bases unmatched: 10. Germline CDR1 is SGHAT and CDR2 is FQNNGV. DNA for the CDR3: TGTGCCAGCAGCCACCAGCGGGGGGGCCTTATCGGGGAGCTGTTTTTT. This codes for CASSHQRGGLIGELFF.

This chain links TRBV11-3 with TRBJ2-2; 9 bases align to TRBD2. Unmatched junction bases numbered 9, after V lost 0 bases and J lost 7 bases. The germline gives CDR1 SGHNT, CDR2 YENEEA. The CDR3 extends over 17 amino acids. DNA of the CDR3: TGTGCCAGCAGCTTAGATCGAGGACTAGCGTTCGGCGGGGAGCTGTTTTTT. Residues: CASSLDRGLAFGGELFF.

The CDR3 is CASSLYGGTSTDTQYF. The CDR3 DNA is TGTGCCAGCAGCTTATACGGGGGGACCTCCACAGATACGCAGTATTTT. The rearrangement links TRBV7-2 to TRBJ2-3; the match to TRBD2 covers 7 bases. V dropped 2 bases and J dropped 2; count of bases not matched to a gene: 7. The germline gives CDR1 SGHTA, CDR2 FQGNSA. The CDR3 has 16 amino acids.

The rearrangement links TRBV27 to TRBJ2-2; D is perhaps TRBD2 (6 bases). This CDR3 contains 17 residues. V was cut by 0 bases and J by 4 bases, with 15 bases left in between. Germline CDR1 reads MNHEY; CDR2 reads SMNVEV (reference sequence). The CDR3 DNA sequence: TGTGCCAGCAGTTTATCTTCGGAACGGGAGAGCACCGGGGAGCTGTTTTTT. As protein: CASSLSSERESTGELFF.

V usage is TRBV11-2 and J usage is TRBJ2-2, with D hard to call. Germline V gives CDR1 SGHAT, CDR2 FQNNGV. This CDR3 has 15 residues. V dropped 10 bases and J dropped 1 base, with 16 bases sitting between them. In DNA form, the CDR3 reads TGTGCCACATCCCCGATGCGAAGGAACACCGGGGAGCTGTTTTTT. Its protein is CATSPMRRNTGELFF.

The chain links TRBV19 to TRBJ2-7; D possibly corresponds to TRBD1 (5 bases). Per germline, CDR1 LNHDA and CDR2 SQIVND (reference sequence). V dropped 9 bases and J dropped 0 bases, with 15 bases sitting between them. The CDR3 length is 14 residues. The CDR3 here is CASSRQIASYEQYF. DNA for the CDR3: TGTGCCAGCTCTCGACAGATAGCCTCCTACGAGCAGTACTTC. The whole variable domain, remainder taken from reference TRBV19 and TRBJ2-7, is DGGITQSPKYLFRKEGQNVTLSCEQNLNHDAMYWYRQDPGQGLRLIYYSQIVNDFQKGDIAEGYSVSREKKESFPLTVTSAQKNPTAFYLCASSRQIASYEQYFGPGTRLTVT.

The CDR3 DNA follows: TGTGCCAGCAGCTTAGGATTTGACAGCGATACGCAGTATTTT. Translation gives CASSLGFDSDTQYF. This chain uses TRBV7-9 with TRBJ2-3; weak D call: TRBD1 (5 bases). Germline CDR1 SEHNR, CDR2 FQNEAQ (reference sequence). V was pared by 1 base and J by 6 bases, with 11 bases between. CDR3 size: 14 residues.

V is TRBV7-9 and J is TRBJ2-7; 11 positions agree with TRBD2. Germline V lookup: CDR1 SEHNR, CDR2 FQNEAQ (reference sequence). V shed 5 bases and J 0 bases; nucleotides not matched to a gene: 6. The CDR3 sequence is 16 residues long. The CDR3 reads CASSLPSGGTSYEQYF. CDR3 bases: TGTGCCAGCAGCCTCCCTAGCGGGGGGACCTCCTACGAGCAGTACTTC.

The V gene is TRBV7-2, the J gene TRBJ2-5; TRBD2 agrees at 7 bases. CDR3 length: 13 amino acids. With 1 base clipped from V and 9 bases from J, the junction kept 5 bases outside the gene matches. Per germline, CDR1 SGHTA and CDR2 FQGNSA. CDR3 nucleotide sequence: TGTGCCAGCAGCTTAGGGGGGAGGGAGGCCCAGTACTTC. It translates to CASSLGGREAQYF.

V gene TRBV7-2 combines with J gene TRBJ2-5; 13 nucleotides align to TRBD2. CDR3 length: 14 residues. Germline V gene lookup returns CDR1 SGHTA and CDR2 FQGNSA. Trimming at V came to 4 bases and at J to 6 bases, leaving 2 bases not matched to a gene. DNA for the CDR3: TGTGCCAGCAGCTCGGGACTAGCGGGGAAGACCCAGTACTTC. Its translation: CASSSGLAGKTQYF.

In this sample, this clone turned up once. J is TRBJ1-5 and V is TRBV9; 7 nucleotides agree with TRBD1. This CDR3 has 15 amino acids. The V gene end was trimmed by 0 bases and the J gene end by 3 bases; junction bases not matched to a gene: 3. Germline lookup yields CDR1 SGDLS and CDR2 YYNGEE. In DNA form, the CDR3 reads TGTGCCAGCAGCGTAGCCGGGACAGCCAATCAGCCCCAGCATTTT. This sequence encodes CASSVAGTANQPQHF.

Written as DNA, the CDR3 is TGTGCCAGCAGCCAAGTAGGCGGGGGGACAGGGAGTTCACCCCTCCACTTT. Amino acid sequence: CASSQVGGGTGSSPLHF. The chain joins TRBV3-1 (or the pseudogene TRBV3-2) to TRBJ1-6, with 9 bases lining up with TRBD1. Germline V gene lookup returns CDR1 LGHDT and CDR2 YNNKEL (reference sequence). There are 17 residues in the CDR3. Unmatched junction bases numbered 10, after V lost 1 base and J lost 9 bases.

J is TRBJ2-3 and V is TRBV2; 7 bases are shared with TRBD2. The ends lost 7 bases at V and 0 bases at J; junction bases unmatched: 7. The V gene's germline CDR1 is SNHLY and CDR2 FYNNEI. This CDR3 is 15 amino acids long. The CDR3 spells CASIVGGFSTDTQYF. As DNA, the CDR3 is TGTGCCAGCATTGTGGGAGGGTTTAGCACAGATACGCAGTATTTT.

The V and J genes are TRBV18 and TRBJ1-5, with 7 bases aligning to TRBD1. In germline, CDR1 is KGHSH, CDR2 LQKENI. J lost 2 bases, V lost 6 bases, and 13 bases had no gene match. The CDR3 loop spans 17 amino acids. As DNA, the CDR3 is TGTGCCAGCTCCCCGGACATTCCCACAGGGGGCAATCAGCCCCAGCATTTT. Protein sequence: CASSPDIPTGGNQPQHF.

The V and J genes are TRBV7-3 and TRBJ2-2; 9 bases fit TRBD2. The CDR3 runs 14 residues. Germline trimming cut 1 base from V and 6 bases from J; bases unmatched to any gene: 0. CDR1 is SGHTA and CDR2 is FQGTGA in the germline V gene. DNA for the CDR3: TGTGCCAGCAGCTTAAGACTAGCGGCCGGGGAGCTGTTTTTT. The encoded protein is CASSLRLAAGELFF.

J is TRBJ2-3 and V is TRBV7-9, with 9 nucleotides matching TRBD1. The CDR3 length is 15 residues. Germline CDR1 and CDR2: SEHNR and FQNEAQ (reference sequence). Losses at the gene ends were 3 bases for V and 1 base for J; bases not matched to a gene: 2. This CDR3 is CASSFWDRGTDTQYF. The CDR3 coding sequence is TGTGCCAGCAGCTTTTGGGACAGGGGCACAGATACGCAGTATTTT.

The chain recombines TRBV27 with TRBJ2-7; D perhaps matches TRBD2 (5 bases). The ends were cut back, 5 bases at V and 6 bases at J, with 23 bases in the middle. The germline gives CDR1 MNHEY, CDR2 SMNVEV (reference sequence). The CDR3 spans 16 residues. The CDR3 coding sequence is TGTGCCAGCAGTCCCCAGAGTGGTATCGGCGCGGGCGAGCAGTACTTC. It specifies CASSPQSGIGAGEQYF.

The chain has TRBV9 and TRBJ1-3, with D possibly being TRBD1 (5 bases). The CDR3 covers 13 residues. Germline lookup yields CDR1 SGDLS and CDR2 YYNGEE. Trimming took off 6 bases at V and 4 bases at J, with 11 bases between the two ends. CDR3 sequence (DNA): TGTGCCAGCACCGGGGACTGGGGAAACACCATATATTTT. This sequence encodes CASTGDWGNTIYF.